This T cell receptor (beta chain) was found in a study of CD8+CD57+ T cells in acquired aplastic anemia. Points from the study as a whole: It was found that twenty-nine CD8+ CDR3 sequences were shared between patients and controls.

Turning to this clonotype: The antigen remains undetermined.

The study profiled TCR beta VDJ and CDR3 using genomic DNA as template. TCRdb re-called the reads through MiXCR, storing one row per CDR3 protein. This sample carries some 410,000 distinct CDR3 sequences, under 80% of them seen once, and the ten largest clones take 3% to 5%. The sequenced sample consisted of sorted CD4+, CD8+, or CD8+CD57+ T cells (not recorded which) from PBMCs. The receptor was derived from a human donor in good health, serving as a control.

CDR3 in amino acids: CASREDSANYGYTF. Here the CDR3 DNA reads TGTGCCAGCAGGGAGGATTCCGCTAACTATGGCTACACCTTC. V gene TRBV12-3 or TRBV12-4 combines with J gene TRBJ1-2; D gene uncertain. Trimming took 6 bases from V and 0 from J, leaving 11 bases between them. The CDR3 is 14 amino acids.